This entry describes one T cell receptor beta chain. Its antigen is currently unknown. This specimen belongs to a study of shared clonotypes between healthy human individuals. Study-wide findings and caveats: The sole specimen, blood, was sampled, and tissue repertoires likely differ. Memory subsets generally showed lower estimated richness than naive subsets.

In the sorted-subset replicate PCRs, approximately 200 ng DNA, 25,000 to 35,000 T cell genomes, was used. The protocol was immunoSEQ multiplex PCR, while the TCRdb copy is restricted to in-frame clones and leaves out a portion. There are 100,000 to 120,000 clones in the sample; around 71% occur only once, and 20% to 25% lies in the top ten. The receptor comes from a woman in her 30s in good health. What was sequenced was memory CD8+ T cells sorted from blood. Subset described: CD45RO+ cells pooled with CCR7-negative TemRA cells.

As DNA, the CDR3 is TGTGCCAGCAGCAGGACCGAAGAACCTGGGGCCAACGTCCTGACTTTC. Protein product: CASSRTEEPGANVLTF. The V and J genes are TRBV5-8 and TRBJ2-6; D unresolved. The CDR3 covers 16 residues. The V and J ends lost 4 bases and 2 bases respectively, with 13 bases between them. Looked up from germline, CDR1 is SGHTS and CDR2 is YDEGEE.